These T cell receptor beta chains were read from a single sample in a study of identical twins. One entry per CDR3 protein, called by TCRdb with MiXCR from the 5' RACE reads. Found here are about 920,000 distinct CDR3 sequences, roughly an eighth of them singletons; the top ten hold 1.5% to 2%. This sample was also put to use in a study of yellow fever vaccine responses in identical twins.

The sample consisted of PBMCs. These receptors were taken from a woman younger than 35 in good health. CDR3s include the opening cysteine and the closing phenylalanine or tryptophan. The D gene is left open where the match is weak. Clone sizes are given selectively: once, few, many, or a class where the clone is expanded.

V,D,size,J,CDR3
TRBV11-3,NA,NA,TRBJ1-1,CASSPTHMNTEAFF
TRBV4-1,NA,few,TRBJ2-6,CASSQDPNSGANVLTF
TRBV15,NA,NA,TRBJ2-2,CATSRDVSPAMRELFF
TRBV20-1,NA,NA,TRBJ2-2,CSAIKVPGELFF
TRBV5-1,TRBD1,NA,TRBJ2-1,CASSTGTVPNEQFF
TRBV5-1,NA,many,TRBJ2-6,CASKDGANVLTF
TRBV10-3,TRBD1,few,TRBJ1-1,CATYSGGTEAFF
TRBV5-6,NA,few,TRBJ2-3,CASSLLRTDTQYF
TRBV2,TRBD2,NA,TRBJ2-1,CASKQLGLAGGHEQFF
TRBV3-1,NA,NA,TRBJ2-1,CASTQVLYDQSSYNEQFF
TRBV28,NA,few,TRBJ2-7,CASTSGTQEYEQYF
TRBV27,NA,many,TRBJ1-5,CASRGGRNQPQHF
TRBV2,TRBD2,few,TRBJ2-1,CASSKEGGRLAGMGLFF
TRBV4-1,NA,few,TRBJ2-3,CASSQGAVPRTDTQYF
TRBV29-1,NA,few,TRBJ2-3,CSVEYGAGTDTQYF
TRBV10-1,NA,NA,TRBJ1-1,CASSESMAGAMNTEAFF
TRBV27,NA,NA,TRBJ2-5,CASSFSGREETQYF
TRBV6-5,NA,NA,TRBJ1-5,CASSYQRSNQPQHF
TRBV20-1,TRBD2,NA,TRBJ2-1,CSARQTSGKSYNEQFF
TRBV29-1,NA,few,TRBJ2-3,CSVEVAAMTSTDTQYF
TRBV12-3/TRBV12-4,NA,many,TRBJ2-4,CASSFWGLAKNIQYF
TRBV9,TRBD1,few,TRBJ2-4,CASSVDSRDRGIQYF
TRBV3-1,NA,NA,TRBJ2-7,CASSQGFSSVSSPGQYF
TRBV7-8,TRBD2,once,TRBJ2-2,CASSLEGLAGNTGELFF
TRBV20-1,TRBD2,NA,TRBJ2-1,CSVAGVAYNEQFF
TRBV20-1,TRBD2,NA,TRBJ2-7,CSAKLAGSSYEQYF
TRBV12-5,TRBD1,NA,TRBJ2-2,CASGVGTGSGELFF
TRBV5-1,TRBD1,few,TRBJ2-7,CASSRQGESYEQYF
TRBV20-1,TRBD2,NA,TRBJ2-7,CSARDSGRADPEQYF
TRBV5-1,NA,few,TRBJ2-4,CASNNDGQSNIQYF
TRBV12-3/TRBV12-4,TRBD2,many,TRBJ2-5,CASSLGLAGVGETQYF
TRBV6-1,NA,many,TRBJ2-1,CASSQGTRTYNEQFF
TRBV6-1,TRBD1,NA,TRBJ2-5,CASYPRDRQETQYF
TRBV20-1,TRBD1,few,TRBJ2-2,CSARIGTGITGELFF
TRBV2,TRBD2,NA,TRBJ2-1,CASSGRENHNEQFF
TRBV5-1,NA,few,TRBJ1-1,CASSLALLTSVNTEAFF
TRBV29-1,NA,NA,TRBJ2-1,CSVGGVQNSYNEQFF
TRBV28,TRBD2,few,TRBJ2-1,CASSSRGDYNEQFF
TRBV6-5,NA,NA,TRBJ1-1,CASSWRGEAFF
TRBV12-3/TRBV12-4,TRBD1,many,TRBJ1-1,CASKDRANTEAFF
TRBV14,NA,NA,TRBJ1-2,CASRKTGTYGYTF
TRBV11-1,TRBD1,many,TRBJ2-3,CASSHGQGRTDTQYF
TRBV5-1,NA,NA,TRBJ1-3,CASSLGEIRNTIYF
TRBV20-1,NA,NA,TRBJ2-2,CSVSGAGNTGELFF